This is a list of T cell receptor beta chains from one sample in a study of neurological immune-mediated disorders. A single record per CDR3 protein comes from TCRdb applying MiXCR to the 5' RACE reads. The sample includes fewer than 25,000 distinct CDR3 sequences, about 13% seen only once; the top ten take over 10%. The sequenced material came from PBMCs. These receptors all stem from an older woman with HTLV-1-associated myelopathy (HAM/TSP). Each CDR3 is given with its conserved first and last residue. A D gene is named only where the DNA matches it firmly. Size is omitted from some rows. Given values are once, few, many or a class for expanded clones.

j_call clone_size v_call d_call cdr3_nt cdr3_aa
TRBJ2-3 many TRBV11-2 TRBD1 TGTGCCAGCAGCTTAGGACCAACAGGGGGAGATACGCAGTATTTT CASSLGPTGGDTQYF
TRBJ2-4 many TRBV19 NA TGTGCCAGTAGTATAGAACTAGCAATCAACATTCAGTACTTC CASSIELAINIQYF
TRBJ2-7 many TRBV20-1 TRBD1 TGCAGTTCAAACAGGGGGCAGGACGAGCAGTACTTC CSSNRGQDEQYF
TRBJ2-7 many TRBV7-2 TRBD1 TGTGCCAGCAGCTCACAGGGGGCCCTGGACGAGCAGTACTTC CASSSQGALDEQYF
TRBJ2-7 many TRBV6-6 NA TGTGCCAGCAGTTCCTCGGGCGGGGACCCCTCCTACGAGCAGTACTTC CASSSSGGDPSYEQYF
TRBJ1-6 many TRBV20-1 TRBD1 TGCAGTGCTAGCTTAGACAGGGAGGGGTATTGGGTTTCACCCCTCCACTTT CSASLDREGYWVSPLHF
TRBJ1-2 many TRBV20-1 NA TGCAGTGCTCGCATAGGGACCGCCTATGGCTACACCTTC CSARIGTAYGYTF
TRBJ2-1 medium-sized TRBV20-1 TRBD2 TGCAGTGCTAGTGGGGGGGTTACTGCGGGCAATGAGCAGTTCTTC CSASGGVTAGNEQFF
TRBJ2-1 few TRBV12-3/TRBV12-4 NA TGTGCCAGCAGTTTTGGAGGGGGCGGATACGATGAGCAGTTCTTC CASSFGGGGYDEQFF
TRBJ1-5 many TRBV3-1 NA TGTGCCAGCAGCCAAGATCCGGGAGGGCAAAGCAATCAGCCCCAGCATTTT CASSQDPGGQSNQPQHF
TRBJ1-4 many TRBV4-3 TRBD1 TGCGCCAGCAGCCAAGGAGCCTCGCGGACAGGGAATGAAAAACTGTTTTTT CASSQGASRTGNEKLFF
TRBJ2-3 many TRBV11-3 NA TGTGCCAGCAGCTTACTGAGGGGAAGGGCAGATACGCAGTATTTT CASSLLRGRADTQYF
TRBJ2-1 many TRBV20-1 TRBD2 TGCAGTGCCGAGCGGGAGTCGATGAGTGAGCAGTTCTTC CSAERESMSEQFF
TRBJ1-1 many TRBV7-9 NA TGTGCCAGCAGCTTAGGACAGACGAACACTGAAGCTTTCTTT CASSLGQTNTEAFF
TRBJ2-7 NA TRBV20-1 TRBD2 TGCAGTGTTGTAGCGGGTATTTACGAGCAGTACTTC CSVVAGIYEQYF
TRBJ1-1 many TRBV5-5 NA TGTGCCAGCAGCTTGGAGGGGAGGGCTTTCTTT CASSLEGRAFF
TRBJ2-1 many TRBV5-6 NA TGTGCCAGCAGCTTACAGGCGATACGCTACAATGAGCAGTTCTTC CASSLQAIRYNEQFF
TRBJ1-2 many TRBV3-1 NA TGTGCCAGCAGCCAAGACGACGAGGCCTATGGCTACACCTTC CASSQDDEAYGYTF
TRBJ1-3 many TRBV7-2 NA TGTGCCAGCAGCCGGGCGGTTGAGGGTGGAAACACCATATATTTT CASSRAVEGGNTIYF
TRBJ2-2 many TRBV29-1 NA TGCAGCGTTGGAGAGGGAGGTCCCAGGGGCGGGGAGCTGTTTTTT CSVGEGGPRGGELFF